A selection of T cell receptor beta chains follows, all from one sample in a study of CD8+ T cells in alopecia areata. TCRdb's table, derived via immunoSEQ multiplex PCR, lists solely in-frame clones and lacks some. The sample has about 110,000 clones; 45% to 60% are singletons. Specimen: NKG2D-low CD8+ T cells sorted from blood. Source of these receptors: a human donor with alopecia areata. Each CDR3 is given with its conserved first and last residue. D genes are given only for firm matches. The size entry is marked missing in some rows and otherwise reads once, few, many or a size class.

j_call d_call v_call clone_size cdr3_aa cdr3_nt
TRBJ2-1 NA TRBV28 NA CASSPRDTLEQFF TGTGCCAGCAGTCCCCGGGACACATTAGAGCAGTTCTTC
TRBJ2-7 NA TRBV27 NA CASSRGSFQHEQYF TGTGCCAGCAGCCGGGGATCTTTCCAGCACGAGCAGTACTTC
TRBJ2-2 TRBD2 TRBV27 NA CASTWGSGSSGSGELFF TGTGCCAGCACCTGGGGTAGCGGGAGTTCGGGATCCGGGGAGCTGTTTTTT
TRBJ1-1 TRBD1 TRBV27 NA CASSPGTANTEAFF TGTGCCAGCAGTCCCGGGACAGCCAACACTGAAGCTTTCTTT
TRBJ2-7 NA TRBV5-1 NA CASSLADIHSYEQYF TGCGCCAGCAGCTTGGCGGACATCCATTCCTACGAGCAGTACTTC
TRBJ2-7 NA TRBV2 NA CASRGTAGVEQYF TGTGCCAGCAGGGGGACAGCGGGAGTCGAGCAGTACTTC
TRBJ2-5 TRBD1 TRBV13 NA CASSQTGGETQYF TGTGCCAGCAGCCAAACAGGGGGAGAGACCCAGTACTTC
TRBJ1-2 TRBD1 TRBV29-1 NA CSVGQGALGYGYTF TGCAGCGTCGGACAGGGGGCTCTCGGCTATGGCTACACCTTC
TRBJ2-1 NA TRBV6-5 few CATTGVVGYRNEQFF TGTGCCACCACGGGAGTAGTCGGGTACCGCAATGAGCAGTTCTTC
TRBJ2-7 NA TRBV4-1 NA CASSLRSSEYEQYF TGCGCCAGCAGCCTACGGTCTAGCGAGTACGAGCAGTACTTC
TRBJ1-1 NA TRBV27 once CASRGPGTVTLLGTEAFF TGTGCCAGCAGGGGACCGGGCACAGTCACCTTATTGGGCACTGAAGCTTTCTTT
TRBJ2-1 TRBD2 TRBV4-1 once CASSQILAGAGEQFF TGCGCCAGCAGCCAAATACTAGCGGGAGCCGGTGAGCAGTTCTTC
TRBJ2-3 NA TRBV27 NA CASSLLRTDTQYF TGTGCCAGCAGTTTACTGCGAACAGATACGCAGTATTTT
TRBJ2-7 TRBD2 TRBV13 NA CASSPFPLAASEQYF TGTGCCAGCAGCCCCTTTCCCCTAGCGGCCTCCGAGCAGTACTTC
TRBJ2-5 NA TRBV13 NA CASSLPLSERTQYF TGTGCCAGCAGCTTACCACTATCGGAGAGGACCCAGTACTTC
TRBJ2-7 NA TRBV30 NA CAWNPSRRGSYEQYF TGTGCCTGGAACCCGTCGCGGAGGGGCTCCTACGAGCAGTACTTC
TRBJ2-1 TRBD2 TRBV13 NA CASSQTSGSSSGYNEQFF TGTGCCAGCAGCCAAACTAGCGGGAGTTCGTCCGGCTACAATGAGCAGTTCTTC
TRBJ2-2 NA TRBV13 few CASSLGTGELFF TGTGCCAGCAGCTTAGGCACCGGGGAGCTGTTTTTT
TRBJ2-4 NA TRBV29-1 few CSVDGGNIQYF TGCAGCGTTGATGGGGGAAACATTCAGTACTTC
TRBJ1-4 NA TRBV9 NA CASSVEGVGEKLFF TGTGCCAGCAGCGTAGAAGGGGTTGGTGAAAAACTGTTTTTT
TRBJ1-1 NA TRBV27 few CASGASGMNTEAFF TGTGCCAGCGGCGCGTCAGGAATGAACACTGAAGCTTTCTTT
TRBJ2-1 TRBD2 TRBV19 few CASSIVVAGYNEQFF TGTGCCAGTAGTATAGTCGTAGCGGGTTACAATGAGCAGTTCTTC
TRBJ2-7 TRBD1 TRBV9 NA CASSVGQGTYEQYF TGTGCCAGCAGCGTGGGACAGGGCACCTACGAGCAGTACTTC
TRBJ2-5 NA TRBV28 NA CASRPQRGIKETQYF TGTGCCAGCAGGCCCCAGCGCGGCATAAAAGAGACCCAGTACTTC
TRBJ1-1 TRBD1 TRBV29-1 NA CSVEGWTGGEAFF TGCAGCGTTGAAGGTTGGACAGGGGGTGAAGCTTTCTTT
TRBJ1-1 NA TRBV6-1 NA CASSFIDGGTEAFF TGTGCCAGCAGTTTTATAGACGGGGGGACTGAAGCTTTCTTT
TRBJ2-5 TRBD1 TRBV13 few CASSLDRKETQYF TGTGCCAGCAGCCTGGACAGGAAAGAGACCCAGTACTTC
TRBJ2-7 NA TRBV5-1 few CASSLEGSSYEQYF TGCGCCAGCAGCTTGGAGGGGAGCTCCTACGAGCAGTACTTC
TRBJ2-7 NA TRBV11-2 few CASSLTPYGYEQYF TGTGCCAGCAGCTTAACGCCTTATGGCTACGAGCAGTACTTC
TRBJ2-3 NA TRBV9 NA CASSVGGRATDTQYF TGTGCCAGCAGCGTAGGAGGAAGGGCCACAGATACGCAGTATTTT
TRBJ1-1 NA TRBV27 NA CASSLFVNTEAFF TGTGCCAGCAGTTTATTCGTGAACACTGAAGCTTTCTTT
TRBJ2-1 NA TRBV5-6 few CASSWGNEQFF TGTGCCAGCAGTTGGGGCAATGAGCAGTTCTTC
TRBJ1-5 NA TRBV27 NA CASSFIRAGLNQPQHF TGTGCCAGCAGTTTCATCCGGGCAGGGTTGAATCAGCCCCAGCATTTT
TRBJ2-7 NA TRBV11-2 few CASSTGWEQYF TGTGCCAGCAGCACGGGCTGGGAGCAGTACTTC
TRBJ2-7 NA TRBV27 NA CASSLAGLGYEQYF TGTGCCAGCAGTTTAGCCGGGCTCGGCTACGAGCAGTACTTC
TRBJ1-1 NA TRBV28 NA CASSLSLPNTEAFF TGTGCCAGCAGTTTATCCCTCCCGAACACTGAAGCTTTCTTT
TRBJ2-3 TRBD2 TRBV7-9 NA CASSHRDYSTDTQYF TGTGCCAGCAGCCACCGGGACTACAGCACAGATACGCAGTATTTT
TRBJ2-5 NA TRBV4-1 few CASSQDSWEETQYF TGCGCCAGCAGCCAAGACAGCTGGGAGGAGACCCAGTACTTC
TRBJ2-5 NA TRBV7-9 once CASSRTDQPSQETQYF TGTGCCAGCAGCCGGACAGACCAACCCAGTCAAGAGACCCAGTACTTC
TRBJ2-1 NA TRBV29-1 few CSVDHAQGSYNEQFF TGCAGCGTTGATCACGCCCAGGGCTCCTACAATGAGCAGTTCTTC
TRBJ2-1 NA TRBV9 NA CASSGGESYNEQFF TGTGCCAGCAGCGGTGGTGAGAGTTACAATGAGCAGTTCTTC